What follows is one TCR beta chain and its context. This clone's antigen is unknown. Per-base qualities were not stored, and no clone one base away is much larger. High-throughput TCR beta sequencing profiled peripheral blood CD8+ and CD4+ T cells from healthy donors, Susac syndrome patients and multiple sclerosis patients. The healthy donors served as controls matched for age and sex. Bulk CD8+ and CD4+ T cells were purified magnetically by negative isolation, whereas CD8+ TEMRA cells were enriched by FACS. Blood was drawn into EDTA tubes, processed within 24 hours, and PBMCs were isolated by density gradient centrifugation. PBMCs intended for TCR sequencing were cryopreserved in liquid nitrogen and thawed later in a water bath at 37 degrees C. Purity of sorted or isolated CD4+, CD8+ and CD8+ TEMRA cells was at least 90%. This sample is part of a study of CD8 T cells in Susac syndrome (dated by TCRdb to about 2019). With regard to the full study: Repertoire sequencing was used to test whether CD8+ T cell activation and differentiation in Susac syndrome was antigen driven.

From a lookup of the germline V gene (reference sequence), CDR1 and CDR2 are MNHEY and SMNVEV. There are 14 amino acids in the CDR3, from cysteine to phenylalanine inclusive. Here the CDR3 DNA is all that survives: 42 bases in frame from base 1. V drops 6 bases and J drops 10 bases, leaving 16 bases in between. General conclusions and limits of the study: The TCR sequencing and HLA analysis was acknowledged to have included a relatively small number of individuals.

RNA was extracted using the RNeasy kit, and roughly 0.5 to 1 microgram was reverse transcribed with random hexamers. The immunoSEQ multiplex PCR assay, which covers 54 Vbeta and 13 Jbeta segments, was used to amplify TCR beta CDR3 regions. PCR amplification bias was corrected by using a synthetic template baseline for primer optimization and computational correction. The authors' analysis ran thus. Reads were annotated to V, D and J genes according to IMGT and were analyzed with immunoSEQ Analyzer, with only productive sequences retained. To calculate clonality, Shannon entropy was normalized by log2 of the number of productive unique sequences and then subtracted from one. For each patient and control, public and private clones were evaluated among the 100 most prevalent clones. Clones were defined as Susac-specific if absent from the healthy and MS cohorts, from under 1,200 published viral clones and from other ImmuneACCESS disease sequences. The public reads were reanalyzed by TCRdb: fastp trimming at Q25, MiXCR alignment, in-frame beta chains only. One record per CDR3 amino acid sequence lists the most common genes and DNA. The V and J calls reflect TCRdb's pipeline rather than the authors' work. This sample gives 110,000 or so distinct CDR3 sequences in total; 90% to 95% of them show up just once. Clones ranked in the top ten supply about 0.098% of the sample.

The chain is made from TRBV27 and TRBJ1-6; the D gene remains uncertain. The receptor was isolated from a human donor in good health. Input material: CD4+ T cells from PBMCs. DNA sequence: TGTGCCAGCAGGTTCAACCCGGGCCGGTCACCCCTCCACTTT. This is translated as CASRFNPGRSPLHF.